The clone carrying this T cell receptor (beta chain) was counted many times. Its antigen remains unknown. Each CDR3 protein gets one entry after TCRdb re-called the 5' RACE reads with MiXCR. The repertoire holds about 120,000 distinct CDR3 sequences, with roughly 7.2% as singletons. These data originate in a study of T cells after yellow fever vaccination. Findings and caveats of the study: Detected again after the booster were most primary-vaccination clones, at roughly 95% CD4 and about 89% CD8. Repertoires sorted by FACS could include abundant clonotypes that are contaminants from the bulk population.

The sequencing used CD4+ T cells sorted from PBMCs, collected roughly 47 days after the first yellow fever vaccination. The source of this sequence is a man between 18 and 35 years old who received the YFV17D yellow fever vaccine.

CDR3 loop: CASSLGGATTGELFF. The CDR3 bases are TGTGCCAGCAGTTTAGGCGGGGCTACCACCGGGGAGCTGTTTTTT. The chain employs TRBV28 and TRBJ2-2, with a possible D match to TRBD2 (6 bases). Looked up from germline, CDR1 is MDHEN and CDR2 is SYDVKM. CDR3 length: 15 amino acids. V lost 2 bases and J 4 bases, leaving 11 bases between the germline ends.